This T cell receptor beta chain was sequenced in a study of post-analysis software for immune sequencing data. Study information: Disease courses included relapsing-remitting, secondary progressive and progressive-relapsing multiple sclerosis.

The CDR3 is made up of 13 amino acids. The germline CDR1 and CDR2 sequences are MNHEY and SVGEGT. Trimming took off 10 bases at V and 2 bases at J, with 9 bases between the two ends. TCR beta cDNA libraries included unique molecular identifiers. Input of 1 to 10 million T cells yielded 400,000 to 550,000 cDNA molecules. In TCRdb, the PCR reads were re-called with MiXCR into one record per CDR3 protein. The data show about 540,000 distinct CDR3 sequences, less than 40% seen once. Points from the study as a whole: F-measure co-clustering was strong for batch-matched samples. Five TRBV segments occurring more often in patients than controls included TRBV5-6, TRBV5-1 and TRBV20-1. Compared against controls, patients with multiple sclerosis displayed significantly lower normalized Chao1 diversity.

On this clonotype: Its antigen remains unknown.

This chain uses TRBV6-2 or TRBV6-3 with TRBJ2-6; tentatively, D is TRBD1 (5 bases). This receptor was taken from a girl younger than 18 with multiple sclerosis. Sequencing was done on a sample of blood. The CDR3 coding sequence is TGTGCCACCGCCAGGGCTGGGGCCAACGTCCTGACTTTC. This codes for CATARAGANVLTF.